What follows describes a single TCR beta chain. Its antigen is not identified. Read data end 3 residues before the CDR3 end; the end is taken from the germline J gene. This entry belongs to a study of T cells in women clearing cervical HPV infection. In the study overall: Case blood was drawn when the lesion was first found; control blood after infection became undetectable.

Findings of the study overall: Repertoire richness, not evenness, was significantly elevated in CIN3+ cases versus controls.

CDR3 length equals 14 residues. Germline CDR1 is KGHSH and CDR2 is LQKENI. This table comes from immunoSEQ multiplex PCR, and its TCRdb copy is limited to in-frame clones, with some not included. In total, the table holds fewer than 15,000 clones. Sequenced sample: blood buffy coat. V and J are TRBV18 and TRBJ2-3; D not certain. The source of this sequence is a woman aged 18 to 75 with a cervical HPV16 infection that either progressed to CIN3+ or cleared (not recorded which). The CDR3 here is CASSPPERVETQYF. The sequenced part of the CDR3 DNA is TGTGCCAGCTCACCACCGGAAAGGGTGGAGACG.